A selection of T cell receptor beta chains follows, all from one sample in a study of blood T cell repertoires in COVID-19. Using immunoSEQ multiplex PCR, the repertoire was profiled, and TCRdb retains in-frame clones only, with some absent. The data show fewer than 250,000 clones, with over 80% seen just once and roughly 8% held by the top ten. Sequencing was performed on peripheral blood. These receptors were taken from a woman aged 55-70 years with COVID-19, enrolled during active disease. The CDR3 runs from the conserved cysteine through the conserved F or W. A D gene is named only where the DNA matches it firmly. Only some rows state a clone size, as once, few, many or a class for expanded clones.

v_call	j_call	d_call	clone_size	cdr3_nt	cdr3_aa
TRBV9	TRBJ2-3	TRBD2	.	TGTGCCAGCAGCTCGGGACTAGTTCGGTCCGATACGCAGTATTTT	CASSSGLVRSDTQYF
TRBV7-6	TRBJ2-3	.	.	TGTGCCAGCAGCTTGGGGGGAGCCGACACAGATACGCAGTATTTT	CASSLGGADTDTQYF
TRBV29-1	TRBJ1-2	.	.	TGCAGCGTTGAGGCGTTGACAGTTGGGTATGGCTACACCTTC	CSVEALTVGYGYTF
TRBV28	TRBJ2-5	TRBD1	.	TGTGCCAGCAGGGGGACAGGGGTAGAGACCCAGTACTTC	CASRGTGVETQYF
TRBV6-5	TRBJ1-6	.	many	TGTGCCAGCAGTCGCCTAACCTCCTATAATTCACCCCTCCACTTT	CASSRLTSYNSPLHF
TRBV6-5	TRBJ1-2	TRBD1	few	TGTGCCAGCACCCCGGGACAGGGGGTTCATGGCTACACCTTC	CASTPGQGVHGYTF
TRBV11-2	TRBJ1-6	.	.	TGTGCCAGCAGCTTATTACAGGGATCCGCACCCCTCCACTTT	CASSLLQGSAPLHF
TRBV19	TRBJ2-1	.	.	TGTGCCAGTAGTATAGATCGCGGTCAAAGCCCTATCGAGCAGTTCTTC	CASSIDRGQSPIEQFF
TRBV24-1	TRBJ2-5	TRBD1	.	TGTGCCACCAGTGATTCATACAGGGGGAAGGAGACCCAGTACTTC	CATSDSYRGKETQYF
TRBV7-8	TRBJ1-1	.	.	TGTGCCAGCAGCTTAGGTTTAACACTCCGGAGGACTGAAGCTTTCTTT	CASSLGLTLRRTEAFF
TRBV7-9	TRBJ2-7	TRBD2	.	TGTGCCAGCAGCTTATTAGCGGGAGGGCCGGGGGAGCAGTACTTC	CASSLLAGGPGEQYF
TRBV28	TRBJ1-1	.	.	TGTGCCAGCCAGACCCCGACAGGTCGAACTGAAGCTTTCTTT	CASQTPTGRTEAFF
TRBV24-1	TRBJ2-1	.	once	TGTGCCACCAGTGATTTTGGCAGCGGGCAAACCTACAATGAGCAGTTCTTC	CATSDFGSGQTYNEQFF
TRBV12-3/TRBV12-4	TRBJ2-2	.	.	TGTGCCAGCAATCTCCCCACCGGGGAGCTGTTTTTT	CASNLPTGELFF
TRBV14	TRBJ1-2	TRBD1	.	TGTGCCAGCAGCCAAGCGACGACAGGGGGACTCTATGGCTACACCTTC	CASSQATTGGLYGYTF
TRBV9	TRBJ2-3	TRBD1	.	TGTGCCAGCAGCACGACCGGGACAGGGGGCTTAGATACGCAGTATTTT	CASSTTGTGGLDTQYF
TRBV5-8	TRBJ2-1	TRBD2	.	TGTGCCAGCAGCTCAGGACTAGCGGCCTCCTACAATGAGCAGTTCTTC	CASSSGLAASYNEQFF
TRBV5-1	TRBJ1-1	.	once	TGCGCCAGCAGCTTTAAACTTACAGGGAGGAACACTGAAGCTTTCTTT	CASSFKLTGRNTEAFF
TRBV19	TRBJ1-5	TRBD1	.	TGTGCCAGTAGTAAACAGGGGGCCCGTGTCAATCAGCCCCAGCATTTT	CASSKQGARVNQPQHF
TRBV7-9	TRBJ1-4	.	.	TGTGCCAGCAGCTTGGGACAAGGAGTGTTTTTT	CASSLGQGVFF
TRBV30	TRBJ2-1	TRBD2	.	TGTGCCTGGGGACTAGCGGTTATTCAGTTCTTC	CAWGLAVIQFF
TRBV5-5	TRBJ2-2	TRBD2	.	TGTGCCAGCAGCTTGGCGGGACACGGGAGGGACACCGGGGAGCTGTTTTTT	CASSLAGHGRDTGELFF
TRBV6-6	TRBJ1-3	TRBD1	.	TGTGCCAGCGTCCCTGGGACAGACTCTGGAAACACCATATATTTT	CASVPGTDSGNTIYF
TRBV2	TRBJ2-1	.	.	TGTGCCAGTAGGCTAGTCCCCTACAATGAGCAGTTCTTC	CASRLVPYNEQFF
TRBV11-2	TRBJ2-7	.	.	TGTGCCAGCAGCTTCTCTTCCTACGAGCAGTACTTC	CASSFSSYEQYF
TRBV14	TRBJ2-2	TRBD2	many	TGTGCCAGCAGCCGGACTAGCACCAACACCGGGGAGCTGTTTTTT	CASSRTSTNTGELFF
TRBV6-5	TRBJ1-5	.	.	TGTGCCAGCAGTTCAACAGGAACCAATCAGCCCCAGCATTTT	CASSSTGTNQPQHF
TRBV19	TRBJ1-5	.	.	TGTGCCAGTAGTATAGAGGGGAGTAATCAGCCCCAGCATTTT	CASSIEGSNQPQHF
TRBV25-1	TRBJ1-4	.	.	TGTGCCAGCAGTGTGGGGGGATTACGGGCAGGCGTCAATGAAAAACTGTTTTTT	CASSVGGLRAGVNEKLFF
TRBV6-5	TRBJ1-5	.	.	TGTGCCAGCAGACAAGAAGTTAGCAATCAGCCCCAGCATTTT	CASRQEVSNQPQHF
TRBV19	TRBJ1-1	TRBD1	.	TGTGCCAGTAGTATAACGGGACAGGCCACTGAAGCTTTCTTT	CASSITGQATEAFF
TRBV24-1	TRBJ2-1	.	.	TGTGCCACCAGTGACGCCGGTGGGCAGTTCTTC	CATSDAGGQFF
TRBV7-2	TRBJ2-3	TRBD2	.	TGTGCCAGCAGCCCGGGACTAGCTGCAGGGGGCACAGATACGCAGTATTTT	CASSPGLAAGGTDTQYF
TRBV18	TRBJ1-2	.	.	TGTGCCAGCTCACCACCGTCCAGGGTCGCTGGCTACACCTTC	CASSPPSRVAGYTF
TRBV9	TRBJ1-1	.	.	TGTGCCAGCAGCGTAGCTGGGACAAGAGGGACTGAAGCTTTCTTT	CASSVAGTRGTEAFF
TRBV3-1/TRBV3-2	TRBJ2-7	TRBD1	.	TGTGCCAGCAGCCAAGGGACAGGGGGACTAGAGCAGTACTTC	CASSQGTGGLEQYF
TRBV11-3	TRBJ2-3	.	.	TGTGCCAGCAGCTTAGATCGGAGGACAGATACGCAGTATTTT	CASSLDRRTDTQYF
TRBV19	TRBJ1-1	.	.	TGTGCCAGTGCGTCCGCGTTCATGAACACTGAAGCTTTCTTT	CASASAFMNTEAFF
TRBV18	TRBJ2-2	TRBD2	.	TGTGCCAGCTCTCCGGGTAGCGGGGCGACGAACACCGGGGAGCTGTTTTTT	CASSPGSGATNTGELFF
TRBV3-1/TRBV3-2	TRBJ2-2	.	few	TGTGCCAGCAAACAGTTCACCGGGGAGCTGTTTTTT	CASKQFTGELFF
TRBV10-3	TRBJ1-1	.	.	TGTGCCATCAGTGACAAACAGTTGAACACTGAAGCTTTCTTT	CAISDKQLNTEAFF
TRBV10-2	TRBJ2-3	TRBD1	.	TGCGCCAGCAAGCAGGGGGCGGAAGATACGCAGTATTTT	CASKQGAEDTQYF
TRBV5-3	TRBJ1-2	TRBD1	.	TGTGCCAGAAAGACAGGGTCCTATGGCTACACCTTC	CARKTGSYGYTF
TRBV29-1	TRBJ1-1	TRBD1	.	TGCAGCGGACAGGGGGCCGGGGCATACACTGAAGCTTTCTTT	CSGQGAGAYTEAFF
TRBV9	TRBJ2-7	TRBD1	once	TGTGCCAGCAGCGCCGGGACAGGGTCCTCCTACGAGCAGTACTTC	CASSAGTGSSYEQYF
TRBV3-1/TRBV3-2	TRBJ1-2	.	.	TGTGCCAGCAGTACCCGAGGCCCCGGAGCCCGCTACACCTTC	CASSTRGPGARYTF
TRBV4-3	TRBJ2-5	TRBD2	.	TGCGCCAGCAGCCAAGATAGCGGGGCGGGGGAGACCCAGTACTTC	CASSQDSGAGETQYF
TRBV7-8	TRBJ1-2	.	.	TGTGCCAGCAGCCCAGCGAAGCGGGGGGCAAGATATGGCTACACCTTC	CASSPAKRGARYGYTF
TRBV10-3	TRBJ2-3	TRBD1	.	TGTGCCATCAGTGCCGACAGGGTGTTAACAGATACGCAGTATTTT	CAISADRVLTDTQYF
TRBV6-2/TRBV6-3	TRBJ1-2	.	.	TGTGCCAGCAGTCATCCGGGACTCATGGTGGATGGCTACACCTTC	CASSHPGLMVDGYTF
TRBV28	TRBJ1-5	.	.	TGTGCCAGCAGGCCGCGGGTAGGTGGCAATCAGCCCCAGCATTTT	CASRPRVGGNQPQHF
TRBV2	TRBJ1-5	.	.	TGTGCCAGCAGCGAAGGTAGGGGAAAGCCCCAGCATTTT	CASSEGRGKPQHF